Presented here are 30 T cell receptor beta chains from one specimen sequenced in a study of vaccination effects on CD4 cells after COVID-19 (dated by TCRdb to between 2021 and 2024). Libraries were made using the immunoSEQ multiplex PCR assay. Held by TCRdb, this immuneACCESS table contains in-frame sequences only and omits some clones. Under half of the omission traces to an unresolved V gene where checked; the cause of the rest is unknown. The sample profile shows nearly 45,000 clones; 72% of them were found once. The ten largest clones take up roughly a tenth of the sample. After around 10 days of culture, CD4+ T cells were isolated with the EasySep CD4+ T cell isolation kit. Each participant got two doses of an mRNA SARS-CoV-2 vaccine, either BNT162b2 or mRNA-1273. Antigens of these TCRs are unknown. The material sequenced was CD4+ T cells from PBMCs cultured without peptide, taken after COVID-19 vaccination. The receptors originated from a human donor who received a COVID-19 vaccine.

The rearrangement links TRBV27 to TRBJ2-4; D perhaps matches TRBD1 (6 bases). V lost 4 bases and J 0 bases, leaving 13 bases between the germline ends. The CDR3 runs 16 residues. Germline V gene lookup returns CDR1 MNHEY and CDR2 SMNVEV (reference sequence). The CDR3 loop reads CASSSSPQGAKNIQYF. In nucleotides, the CDR3 is TGTGCCAGCAGTTCCTCGCCACAGGGAGCCAAAAACATTCAGTACTTC.

The V call is TRBV15, the J call TRBJ2-5; D possibly corresponds to TRBD2 (5 bases). The length of the CDR3 is 15 residues. Germline V gene sequence: CDR1 LNHNV, CDR2 YYDKDF (reference sequence). V gave up 0 bases and J gave up 4 bases, with 12 bases separating them. The CDR3 DNA follows: TGTGCCACCAGCAGAGATCCCCGGGGTGGAGAGACCCAGTACTTC. Protein sequence: CATSRDPRGGETQYF.

V gene TRBV6-2 or TRBV6-3 combines with J gene TRBJ2-2; tentatively, D is TRBD1 or TRBD2 (6 bases each). Germline V lookup: CDR1 MNHEY, CDR2 SVGEGT. V was shortened by 2 bases and J by 1 base, with 23 bases between the two germline ends. The CDR3 extends over 20 amino acids. The CDR3 DNA reads TGTGCCAGCAGTTACGAGGAGTGGAGGGGGGAATCCCTGAACACCGGGGAGCTGTTTTTT. It is translated as CASSYEEWRGESLNTGELFF.

The rearrangement joins TRBV10-3 to TRBJ2-7; 10 nucleotides line up with TRBD1. This CDR3 has 15 amino acids. The junction had 6 bases not matched to a gene; V was cut back by 6 bases and J by 1 base. The germline CDR1 and CDR2 sequences are ENHRY and SYGVKD. Here the CDR3 DNA reads TGTGCCATCAGGATGGAGGACAGGGGGTCCTACGAGCAGTACTTC. This gives the protein CAIRMEDRGSYEQYF.

V usage is TRBV7-9 and J usage is TRBJ1-4; 9 bases line up with TRBD1. The germline V gene encodes CDR1 SEHNR and CDR2 FQNEAQ (reference sequence). CDR3 length equals 15 residues. Unmatched junction bases numbered 6, after V lost 5 bases and J lost 5 bases. The CDR3 is CASSVGDRVNEKLFF. The CDR3 DNA reads as TGTGCCAGCAGCGTAGGGGACAGGGTGAATGAAAAACTGTTTTTT.

The CDR3 nucleotides are TGCGCCAGCACACCCGGGACAGGGGGACTTTCTTATGGCTACACCTTC. Translated: CASTPGTGGLSYGYTF. The chain joins TRBV5-1 to TRBJ1-2, with 11 bases that match TRBD1. The V gene end was trimmed by 6 bases and the J gene end by 5 bases; junction bases not matched to a gene: 12. Germline V gene lookup returns CDR1 SGHRS and CDR2 YFSETQ. The CDR3 loop spans 16 amino acids.

The chain is built from TRBV6-5 and TRBJ1-5, with 8 bases matching TRBD1. Germline V gene lookup returns CDR1 MNHEY and CDR2 SVGAGI. The CDR3 consists of 15 residues. The ends lost 8 bases at V and 3 bases at J; junction bases unmatched: 9. The CDR3 DNA is TGTGCCAGCGCCTCTTCAGGGGGCGTCAATCAGCCCCAGCATTTT. Translation gives CASASSGGVNQPQHF.

The chain combines TRBV5-4 with TRBJ2-1; TRBD1 agrees at 12 bases. The CDR3 loop spans 14 amino acids. The germline V gene encodes CDR1 SGHNT and CDR2 YYREEE (reference sequence). With V trimmed by 0 bases and J by 12 bases, 4 bases remained unmatched. The CDR3 loop reads CASSLAGTGGTQFF. CDR3 sequence (DNA): TGTGCCAGCAGCTTGGCCGGGACAGGGGGCACGCAGTTCTTC. The complete variable domain, with remaining parts taken from reference TRBV5-4 and TRBJ2-1, reads ETGVTQSPTHLIKTRGQQVTLRCSSQSGHNTVSWYQQALGQGPQFIFQYYREEENGRGNFPPRFSGLQFPNYSSELNVNALELDDSALYLCASSLAGTGGTQFFGPGTRLTVL.

CDR3 sequence (DNA): TGTGCCAGCAACAGGGTAGCTGGGGCCAACGTCCTGACTTTC. This encodes CASNRVAGANVLTF. The chain has TRBV27 and TRBJ2-6; TRBD1 is a possible D gene (6 bases). The CDR3 length is 14 residues. Germline V gives CDR1 MNHEY, CDR2 SMNVEV (reference sequence). The V end lost 7 bases, the J end lost 2 bases, and 9 bases lay between the germline ends. Filled out from reference TRBV27 and TRBJ2-6, the complete variable domain reads EAQVTQNPRYLITVTGKKLTVTCSQNMNHEYMSWYRQDPGLGLRQIYYSMNVEVTDKGDVPEGYKVSRKEKRNFPLILESPSPNQTSLYFCASNRVAGANVLTFGAGSRLTVL.

This clone showed up just once. This chain uses TRBV10-3 with TRBJ2-3, with 10 bases lining up with TRBD2. Per the germline V gene, CDR1 is ENHRY and CDR2 is SYGVKD. This CDR3 contains 16 residues. The trim removed 5 bases at V and 3 bases at J, leaving 8 bases unmatched. As DNA, the CDR3 is TGTGCCATCAGTCGGGATGGACTAGCGGCAACAGATACGCAGTATTTT. Encoded protein: CAISRDGLAATDTQYF.

In this sample, this clone turned up a few times. CDR3 DNA sequence: TGTGCCAGCAGCCCAGGGGGCGGCTCCTACAATGAGCAGTTCTTC. This encodes CASSPGGGSYNEQFF. This sequence joins TRBV7-6 and TRBJ2-1; TRBD1 aligns across 8 bases. Trimming removed 5 bases from V and 0 bases from J; junction bases left unmatched: 3. Germline-derived CDR1 and CDR2 are SGHVS and FNYEAQ. This CDR3 contains 15 residues. Variable domain in full (rest from reference TRBV7-6 and TRBJ2-1): GAGVSQSPRYKVTKRGQDVALRCDPISGHVSLYWYRQALGQGPEFLTYFNYEAQQDKSGLPNDRFSAERPEGSISTLTIQRTEQRDSAMYRCASSPGGGSYNEQFFGPGTRLTVL.

This clone was seen only a few times. The rearrangement joins TRBV5-1 to TRBJ2-5; D gene unclear. There are 13 residues in the CDR3. Germline V lookup: CDR1 SGHRS, CDR2 YFSETQ. The V end lost 2 bases, the J end lost 2 bases, and 7 bases lay between the germline ends. The chain's CDR3 is CASSLGFQETQYF. Here the CDR3 DNA reads TGCGCCAGCAGCTTAGGATTTCAAGAGACCCAGTACTTC.

This clone was seen more than once but under ten times. This rearrangement joins TRBV6-5 to TRBJ1-2; the D gene is possibly TRBD1 (5 bases). Germline V lookup: CDR1 MNHEY, CDR2 SVGAGI. CDR3 size: 14 residues. V was clipped by 8 bases and J by 7 bases, with 20 bases between them. The CDR3 coding sequence is TGTGCCAGCTCGCCCGGGATGGGGACGAGTGGCTACACCTTC. It yields the protein CASSPGMGTSGYTF.

The V gene is TRBV11-2, the J gene TRBJ1-2, with 7 bases matching TRBD1. CDR3 length equals 15 residues. The V gene's germline CDR1 is SGHAT and CDR2 FQNNGV. V dropped 4 bases and J dropped 4; count of bases not matched to a gene: 9. The CDR3 sequence: CASSSGGGLPYGYTF. The CDR3 bases are TGTGCCAGCAGCTCAGGGGGGGGCTTACCCTATGGCTACACCTTC.

This clone was recorded a few times. This rearrangement joins TRBV5-1 to TRBJ2-1, with TRBD2 as a possible D gene (6 bases). The CDR3 extends over 14 amino acids. Germline CDR1 is SGHRS and CDR2 is YFSETQ. Trimming cost V 2 bases and J 3 bases, with 9 bases left between them. The CDR3 sequence: CASSFGGIYNEQFF. CDR3 nucleotides: TGCGCCAGCAGCTTCGGCGGGATCTACAATGAGCAGTTCTTC.

This clone was seen a handful of times. This chain connects TRBV2 to TRBJ2-1; 9 bases align to TRBD2. After removal of 10 bases from V and 4 bases from J, the junction contained 5 bases not matched to a gene. CDR1 is SNHLY, CDR2 FYNNEI, per germline. The CDR3 contains 13 residues. CDR3 in DNA: TGTGCCACCGGGCGGGAGGGGTACAATGAGCAGTTCTTC. Translating it yields CATGREGYNEQFF.

The genes are TRBV20-1 and TRBJ2-1; 8 positions match TRBD2. The CDR3 consists of 18 residues. The V and J ends lost 3 bases and 0 bases, in that order; junction bases with no gene match: 13. CDR1 and CDR2 (germline): DFQATT, SNEGSKA (reference sequence). The CDR3 DNA follows: TGCAGTGCTAGTCATAGCGGGGAGTGGCGGTTCTCCTACAATGAGCAGTTCTTC. Translated, it gives CSASHSGEWRFSYNEQFF.

CDR3 nucleotides: TGTGCCAGCAGCTTCGGACCGGGACAGGGTAATCAGCCCCAGCATTTT. Protein product: CASSFGPGQGNQPQHF. The rearrangement joins TRBV11-2 to TRBJ1-5; 9 bases agree with TRBD1. The CDR3 extends over 16 amino acids. With 3 bases clipped from V and 4 bases from J, the junction kept 7 bases outside the gene matches. Germline loops: CDR1 SGHAT, CDR2 FQNNGV.

This sequence joins TRBV4-1 and TRBJ2-3, with D perhaps matching TRBD1 (6 bases). The V gene's germline CDR1 is MGHRA and CDR2 YSYEKL. The CDR3 is 13 amino acids. V was shortened by 3 bases and J by 5 bases, with 9 bases between the two germline ends. The CDR3 region is CASSHPGVDTQYF. The CDR3, as DNA: TGCGCCAGCAGCCACCCAGGGGTAGATACGCAGTATTTT.

V is TRBV7-9 and J is TRBJ2-1, with D unclear. V lost 4 bases, J lost 7 bases, and 8 bases lay in between. Germline CDR1 is SEHNR and CDR2 is FQNEAQ (reference sequence). The CDR3 consists of 12 residues. The CDR3, as DNA: TGTGCCAGCAGCTATAACGGGAATGAGCAGTTCTTC. Protein sequence: CASSYNGNEQFF.

This rearrangement joins TRBV5-4 to TRBJ2-5; perhaps TRBD2 as D (5 bases). The CDR3 covers 14 residues. V shed 4 bases and J shed 1 base, with 11 bases lying between them. CDR1 and CDR2 (germline): SGHNT, YYREEE (reference sequence). DNA for the CDR3: TGTGCCAGCAGCGAAGTAGCGTTCCAAGAGACCCAGTACTTC. Translated, it gives CASSEVAFQETQYF.

This chain joins TRBV2 and TRBJ1-3; weak D call: TRBD1 (5 bases). There are 19 residues in the CDR3. Looked up from germline, CDR1 is SNHLY and CDR2 is FYNNEI. The V end lost 5 bases, the J end lost 0 bases, and 23 bases lay between the germline ends. CDR3 residues: CASSHLSWGDGSSGNTIYF. CDR3 sequence (DNA): TGTGCCAGCAGTCACCTATCTTGGGGGGACGGTAGCTCTGGAAACACCATATATTTT.

The chain carries TRBV5-5 and TRBJ1-3; 7 nucleotides agree with TRBD1. Germline loops: CDR1 SGHKS, CDR2 YYEKEE (reference sequence). The CDR3 runs to 16 residues. V shed 4 bases and J 3 bases; nucleotides not matched to a gene: 10. CDR3 sequence: CASSELGGGSGNTIYF. The CDR3 nucleotides read TGTGCCAGCAGCGAGTTAGGAGGGGGCAGTGGAAACACCATATATTTT.

V usage is TRBV5-1 and J usage is TRBJ1-1; 8 bases align to TRBD1. Looked up from germline, CDR1 is SGHRS and CDR2 is YFSETQ. CDR3 length equals 16 residues. Trimming cost V 5 bases and J 3 bases; bases outside gene matches: 12. CDR3 DNA sequence: TGCGCCAGCAGATTTGGACAGGGTCTGGTATACACTGAAGCTTTCTTT. Amino acids: CASRFGQGLVYTEAFF.

The V call is TRBV11-2, the J call TRBJ2-7, with 8 bases fitting TRBD2. CDR3 length: 17 amino acids. The V segment lost 3 bases and the J segment 0 bases; nucleotides outside the gene matches: 10. CDR1 and CDR2 (germline): SGHAT, FQNNGV. CDR3 coding DNA: TGTGCCAGCAGCTTGGTGGAGTTAGCGGGGCTCTCCTACGAGCAGTACTTC. Translation gives CASSLVELAGLSYEQYF.

This chain joins TRBV5-1 and TRBJ1-2, with 11 bases identical to TRBD1. This CDR3 spans 14 amino acids. V dropped 3 bases and J dropped 2; count of bases not matched to a gene: 0. Germline V gene sequence: CDR1 SGHRS, CDR2 YFSETQ. The CDR3 coding sequence is TGCGCCAGCAGCTGGGACAGGGGGAACTATGGCTACACCTTC. Protein product: CASSWDRGNYGYTF.

V gene TRBV2 combines with J gene TRBJ1-1; no reliable D call. Per germline, CDR1 SNHLY and CDR2 FYNNEI. The V end lost 7 bases, the J end lost 1 base, and 10 bases lay between the germline ends. This CDR3 contains 13 residues. The CDR3 loop is CASNRHENTEAFF. The DNA for the CDR3 is TGTGCCAGCAATAGACACGAGAACACTGAAGCTTTCTTT.

The rearrangement links TRBV2 to TRBJ2-1, with 10 bases fitting TRBD1. The CDR3 covers 16 residues. Germline trimming cut 4 bases from V and 3 bases from J; bases unmatched to any gene: 6. Germline V CDR1 and CDR2: SNHLY, FYNNEI. The CDR3 here is CASSGSRTGGYNEQFF. The CDR3 DNA is TGTGCCAGCAGTGGGAGTCGGACAGGGGGCTACAATGAGCAGTTCTTC.

This clone was picked up a small number of times. V usage is TRBV5-1 and J usage is TRBJ2-3; possibly TRBD2 for D (5 bases). CDR1 is SGHRS and CDR2 is YFSETQ in the germline V gene. The CDR3 has 14 amino acids. Between the trimmed V and J ends, which lost 3 bases and 2 bases, there was a span of 10 bases. The CDR3 coding sequence is TGCGCCAGCAGCTCACCGGACTCCACAGATACGCAGTATTTT. It encodes CASSSPDSTDTQYF.

This chain links TRBV5-1 with TRBJ2-7; weak D call: TRBD2 (5 bases). CDR3 size: 14 residues. V was shortened by 0 bases and J by 3 bases, with 10 bases between the two germline ends. Germline assignment: CDR1 SGHRS and CDR2 YFSETQ. This CDR3 reads CASSLGGDYYEQYF. CDR3 DNA: TGCGCCAGCAGCTTGGGGGGTGACTACTACGAGCAGTACTTC.